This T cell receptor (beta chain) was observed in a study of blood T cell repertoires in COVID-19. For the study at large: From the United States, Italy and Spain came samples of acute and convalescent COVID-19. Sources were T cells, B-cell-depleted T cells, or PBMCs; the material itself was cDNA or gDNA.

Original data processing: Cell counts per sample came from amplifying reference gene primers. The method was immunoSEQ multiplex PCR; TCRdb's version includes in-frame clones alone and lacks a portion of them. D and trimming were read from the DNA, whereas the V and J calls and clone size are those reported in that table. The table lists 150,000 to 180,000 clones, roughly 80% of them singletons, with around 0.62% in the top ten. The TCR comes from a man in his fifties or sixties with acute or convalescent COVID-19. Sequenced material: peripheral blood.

CDR3 bases: TGTGCCAGCAGCTCCCAACAGAACACTGAAGCTTTCTTT. Translating it yields CASSSQQNTEAFF. The gene calls are TRBV7-9 and TRBJ1-1; D unresolved. CDR3 length: 13 amino acids. In germline, CDR1 is SEHNR, CDR2 FQNEAQ (reference sequence). V dropped 4 bases and J dropped 1 base, with 7 bases sitting between them.